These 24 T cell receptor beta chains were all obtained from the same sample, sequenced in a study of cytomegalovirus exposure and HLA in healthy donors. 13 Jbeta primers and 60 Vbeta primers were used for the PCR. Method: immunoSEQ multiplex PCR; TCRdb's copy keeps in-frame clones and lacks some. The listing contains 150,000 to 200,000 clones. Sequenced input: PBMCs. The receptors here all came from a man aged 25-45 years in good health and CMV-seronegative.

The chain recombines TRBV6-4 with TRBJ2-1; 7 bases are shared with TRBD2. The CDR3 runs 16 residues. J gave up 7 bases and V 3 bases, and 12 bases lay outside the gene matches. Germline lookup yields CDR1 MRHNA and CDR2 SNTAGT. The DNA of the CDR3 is TGTGCCAGCAGTGATTCTAGCGGTTCCGCGGGGAATGAGCAGTTCTTC. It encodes CASSDSSGSAGNEQFF.

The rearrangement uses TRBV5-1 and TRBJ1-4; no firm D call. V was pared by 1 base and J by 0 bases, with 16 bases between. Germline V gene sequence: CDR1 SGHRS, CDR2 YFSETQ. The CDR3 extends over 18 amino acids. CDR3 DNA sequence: TGCGCCAGCAGCTTGAATTGGGCCCGGGGTGCAACTAATGAAAAACTGTTTTTT. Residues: CASSLNWARGATNEKLFF. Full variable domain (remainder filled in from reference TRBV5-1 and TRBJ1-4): KAGVTQTPRYLIKTRGQQVTLSCSPISGHRSVSWYQQTPGQGLQFLFEYFSETQRNKGNFPGRFSGRQFSNSRSEMNVSTLELGDSALYLCASSLNWARGATNEKLFFGSGTQLSVL.

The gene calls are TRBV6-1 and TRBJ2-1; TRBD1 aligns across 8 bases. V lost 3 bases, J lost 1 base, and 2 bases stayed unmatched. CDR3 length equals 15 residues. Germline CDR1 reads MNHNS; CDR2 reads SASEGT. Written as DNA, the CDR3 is TGTGCCAGCAGTGAGCGGACAGGGTCCTACAATGAGCAGTTCTTC. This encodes CASSERTGSYNEQFF.

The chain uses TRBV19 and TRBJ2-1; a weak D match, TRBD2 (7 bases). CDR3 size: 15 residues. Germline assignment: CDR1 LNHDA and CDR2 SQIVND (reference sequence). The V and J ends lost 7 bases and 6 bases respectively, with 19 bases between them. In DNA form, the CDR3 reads TGTGCCAGTAAACAGGGCGGGAGTTACCTCAATGAGCAGTTCTTC. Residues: CASKQGGSYLNEQFF.

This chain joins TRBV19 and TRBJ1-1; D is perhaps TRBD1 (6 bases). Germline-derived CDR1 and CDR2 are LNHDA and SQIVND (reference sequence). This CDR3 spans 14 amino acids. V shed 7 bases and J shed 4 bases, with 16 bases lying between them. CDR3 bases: TGTGCCAGTAATACAGGGAACATAGGCACTGAAGCTTTCTTT. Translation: CASNTGNIGTEAFF.

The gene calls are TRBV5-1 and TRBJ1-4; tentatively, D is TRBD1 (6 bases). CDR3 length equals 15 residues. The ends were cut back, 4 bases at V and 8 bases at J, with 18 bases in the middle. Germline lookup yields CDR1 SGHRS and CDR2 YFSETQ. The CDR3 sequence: CASSPNRVKNEKLFF. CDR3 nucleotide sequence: TGCGCCAGCAGCCCTAACAGGGTTAAAAACGAAAAACTGTTTTTT. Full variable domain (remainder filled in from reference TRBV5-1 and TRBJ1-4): KAGVTQTPRYLIKTRGQQVTLSCSPISGHRSVSWYQQTPGQGLQFLFEYFSETQRNKGNFPGRFSGRQFSNSRSEMNVSTLELGDSALYLCASSPNRVKNEKLFFGSGTQLSVL.

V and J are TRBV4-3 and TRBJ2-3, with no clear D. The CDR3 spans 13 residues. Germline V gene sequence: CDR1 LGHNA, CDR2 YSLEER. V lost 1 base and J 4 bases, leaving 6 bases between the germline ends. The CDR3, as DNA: TGCGCCAGCAGCCAAGTCCAATCAGATACGCAGTATTTT. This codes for CASSQVQSDTQYF.

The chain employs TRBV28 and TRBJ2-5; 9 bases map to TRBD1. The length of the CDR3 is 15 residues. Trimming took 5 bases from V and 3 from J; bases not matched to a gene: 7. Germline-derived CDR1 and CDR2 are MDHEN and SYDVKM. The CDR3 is CASSASGQGKETQYF. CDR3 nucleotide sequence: TGTGCCAGCAGTGCCTCTGGACAGGGGAAAGAGACCCAGTACTTC. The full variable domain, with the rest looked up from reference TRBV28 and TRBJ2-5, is DVKVTQSSRYLVKRTGEKVFLECVQDMDHENMFWYRQDPGLGLRLIYFSYDVKMKEKGDIPEGYSVSREKKERFSLILESASTNQTSMYLCASSASGQGKETQYFGPGTRLLVL.

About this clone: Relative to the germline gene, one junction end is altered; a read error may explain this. The chain's CDR3 is CAGSLARQPQHF. Here the CDR3 DNA reads TGTGCCGGCAGCTTAGCGCGTCAGCCCCAGCATTTT. The chain carries TRBV7-8 and TRBJ1-5; no firm D call. The V gene's germline CDR1 is SGHVS and CDR2 FQNEAQ. This CDR3 is built from 12 residues.

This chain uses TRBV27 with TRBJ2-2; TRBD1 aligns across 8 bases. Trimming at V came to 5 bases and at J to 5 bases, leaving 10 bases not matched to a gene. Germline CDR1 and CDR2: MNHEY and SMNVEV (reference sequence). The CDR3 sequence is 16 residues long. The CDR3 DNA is TGTGCCAGCAGTGGACTTCGCGGACAGGGAACCGGGGAGCTGTTTTTT. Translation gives CASSGLRGQGTGELFF.

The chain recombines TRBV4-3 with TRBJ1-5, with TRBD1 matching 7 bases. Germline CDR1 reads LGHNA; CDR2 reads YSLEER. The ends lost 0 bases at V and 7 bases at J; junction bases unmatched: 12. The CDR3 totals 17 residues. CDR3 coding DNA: TGCGCCAGCAGCCAAGATAGGGGGCTTGGCCAACGCCAGCCCCAGCATTTT. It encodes CASSQDRGLGQRQPQHF.

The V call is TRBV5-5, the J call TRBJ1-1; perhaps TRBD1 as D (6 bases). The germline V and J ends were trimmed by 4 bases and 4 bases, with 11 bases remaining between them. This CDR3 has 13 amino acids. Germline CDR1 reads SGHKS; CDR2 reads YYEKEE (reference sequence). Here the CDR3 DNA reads TGTGCCAGCAGCCTTACAGGGTCCACTGAAGCTTTCTTT. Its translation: CASSLTGSTEAFF.

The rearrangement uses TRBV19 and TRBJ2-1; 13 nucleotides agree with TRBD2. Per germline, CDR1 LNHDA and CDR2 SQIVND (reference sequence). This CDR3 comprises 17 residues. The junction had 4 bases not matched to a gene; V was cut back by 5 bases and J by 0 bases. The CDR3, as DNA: TGTGCCAGTAGTCCCGGACTAGCGGGAGCCTCCTACAATGAGCAGTTCTTC. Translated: CASSPGLAGASYNEQFF.

As DNA, the CDR3 is TGTGCCAGCAGTCGGGAGGACCTCTACAATGAGCAGTTCTTC. It yields the protein CASSREDLYNEQFF. The rearrangement uses TRBV2 and TRBJ2-1; 7 bases align to TRBD2. Per germline, CDR1 SNHLY and CDR2 FYNNEI. CDR3 size: 14 residues. J was trimmed by 3 bases and V by 5 bases; bases with no gene match: 4.

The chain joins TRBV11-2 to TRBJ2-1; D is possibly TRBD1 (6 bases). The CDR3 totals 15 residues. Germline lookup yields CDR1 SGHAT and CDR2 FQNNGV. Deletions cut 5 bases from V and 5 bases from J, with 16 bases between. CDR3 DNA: TGTGCCAGCAGCCTCAGGGGCGGGTGGAACAATGAGCAGTTCTTC. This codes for CASSLRGGWNNEQFF.

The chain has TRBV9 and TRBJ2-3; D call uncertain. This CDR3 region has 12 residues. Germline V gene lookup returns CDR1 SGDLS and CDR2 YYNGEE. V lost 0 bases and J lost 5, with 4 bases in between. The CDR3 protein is CASSVGEDTQYF. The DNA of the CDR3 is TGTGCCAGCAGCGTAGGAGAAGATACGCAGTATTTT.

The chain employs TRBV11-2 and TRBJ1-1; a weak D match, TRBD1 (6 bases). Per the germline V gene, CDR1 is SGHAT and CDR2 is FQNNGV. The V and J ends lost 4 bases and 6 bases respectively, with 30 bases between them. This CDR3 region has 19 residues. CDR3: CASSSGGGLWAVGQPEAFF. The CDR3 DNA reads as TGTGCCAGCAGCTCGGGCGGGGGGCTTTGGGCAGTCGGCCAACCTGAAGCTTTCTTT.

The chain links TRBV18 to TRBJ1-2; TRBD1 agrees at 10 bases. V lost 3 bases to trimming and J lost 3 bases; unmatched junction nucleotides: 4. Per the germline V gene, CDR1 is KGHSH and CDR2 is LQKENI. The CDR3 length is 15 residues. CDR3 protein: CASSPRTGGDYGYTF. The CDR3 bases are TGTGCCAGCTCACCTCGGACAGGGGGGGACTATGGCTACACCTTC.

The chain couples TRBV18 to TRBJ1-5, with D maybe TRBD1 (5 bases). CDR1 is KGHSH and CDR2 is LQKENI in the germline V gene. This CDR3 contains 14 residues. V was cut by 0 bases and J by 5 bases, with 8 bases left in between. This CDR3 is CASSPPGDYQPQHF. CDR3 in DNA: TGTGCCAGCTCACCACCAGGGGATTATCAGCCCCAGCATTTT.

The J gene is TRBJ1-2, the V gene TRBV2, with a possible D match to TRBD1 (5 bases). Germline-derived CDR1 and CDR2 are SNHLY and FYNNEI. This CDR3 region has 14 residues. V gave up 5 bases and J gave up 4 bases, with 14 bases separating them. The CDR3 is CASSPDGGLYGYTF. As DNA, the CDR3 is TGTGCCAGCAGTCCCGACGGGGGACTCTATGGCTACACCTTC.

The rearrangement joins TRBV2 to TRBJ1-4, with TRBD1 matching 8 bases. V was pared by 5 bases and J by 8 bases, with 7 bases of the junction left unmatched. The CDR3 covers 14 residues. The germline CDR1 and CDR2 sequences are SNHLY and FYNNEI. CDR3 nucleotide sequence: TGTGCCAGCAGTTCGAACAGGGGGGAAGAAAAACTGTTTTTT. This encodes CASSSNRGEEKLFF.

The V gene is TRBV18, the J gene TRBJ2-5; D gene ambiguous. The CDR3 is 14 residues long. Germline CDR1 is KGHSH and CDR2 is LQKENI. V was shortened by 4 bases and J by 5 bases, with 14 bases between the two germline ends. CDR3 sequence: CASSLDPVGETQYF. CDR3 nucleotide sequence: TGTGCCAGCTCACTTGATCCCGTCGGGGAGACCCAGTACTTC. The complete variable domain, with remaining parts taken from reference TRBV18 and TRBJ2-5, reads NAGVMQNPRHLVRRRGQEARLRCSPMKGHSHVYWYRQLPEEGLKFMVYLQKENIIDESGMPKERFSAEFPKEGPSILRIQQVVRGDSAAYFCASSLDPVGETQYFGPGTRLLVL.

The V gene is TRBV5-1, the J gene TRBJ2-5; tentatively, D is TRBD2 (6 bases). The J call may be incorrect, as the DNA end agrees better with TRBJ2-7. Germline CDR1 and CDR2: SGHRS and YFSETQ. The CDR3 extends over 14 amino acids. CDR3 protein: CASSFTSPGNEQYF. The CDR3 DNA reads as TGCGCCAGCAGCTTTACTAGCCCTGGGAACGAGCAGTACTTC.

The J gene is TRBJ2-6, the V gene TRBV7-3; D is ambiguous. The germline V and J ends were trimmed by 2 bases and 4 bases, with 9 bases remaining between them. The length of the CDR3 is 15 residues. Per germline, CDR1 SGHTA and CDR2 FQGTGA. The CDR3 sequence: CASSLGTSGANVLTF. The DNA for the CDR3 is TGTGCCAGCAGCTTAGGTACATCCGGGGCCAACGTCCTGACTTTC.